This section outlines one T cell receptor beta chain sequence together with its context. The data stem from a study of cytomegalovirus exposure and HLA in healthy donors. The CDR3 extends over 17 amino acids. After removal of 2 bases from V and 2 bases from J, the junction contained 7 bases not matched to a gene. Germline V gives CDR1 MGHDK, CDR2 SYGVNS. The primer mix had 60 Vbeta and 13 Jbeta primers. Clones were read by immunoSEQ multiplex PCR, and TCRdb kept only the in-frame ones, dropping some. The sample holds about 72,000 clones. This sequence originates from a man aged 40-50 years in good health and CMV-seronegative. Sample: PBMCs. V is TRBV25-1 and J is TRBJ1-4, with 8 bases fitting TRBD1. Here the CDR3 DNA reads TGTGCCAGCAGTGAACCAATTTACAGGGGGACTAATGAAAAACTGTTTTTT. Residues: CASSEPIYRGTNEKLFF.